This T cell receptor (beta chain) was recorded in a study of a mutant IDH1 vaccine in newly diagnosed glioma. Background on the study: Patients got their first vaccination 4-6 weeks after radiotherapy alone, or with temozolomide cycles.

Time point: week 11, during vaccination. With topical imiquimod, each dose of the vaccine consisted of 300 ug of mutant IDH1 20-mer peptide. New astrocytomas of WHO grade 3 or 4 that were IDH1-mutant and ATRX-lost were found in the donors. The method was immunoSEQ multiplex PCR; TCRdb's version includes in-frame clones alone and lacks a portion of them. In the table there are tens of thousands of clones, about 80% of which are singletons. The CDR3 is made up of 15 amino acids. Trimming shortened V by 3 bases and J by 4 bases, and 13 bases separated the two germline ends. Germline assignment: CDR1 MDHEN and CDR2 SYDVKM. A word on this clone: Its antigen is unknown.

This clonotype was obtained from a man aged 30-40 years with glioma. Sequencing used PBMCs, obtained from a glioma patient whose treatment included an IDH1 peptide vaccine. The chain uses TRBV28 and TRBJ1-5; D possibly corresponds to TRBD1 (6 bases). The CDR3: CASSLGGSSNQPQHF. In DNA, the CDR3 is TGTGCCAGCAGTTTGGGGGGCAGTTCTAATCAGCCCCAGCATTTT.